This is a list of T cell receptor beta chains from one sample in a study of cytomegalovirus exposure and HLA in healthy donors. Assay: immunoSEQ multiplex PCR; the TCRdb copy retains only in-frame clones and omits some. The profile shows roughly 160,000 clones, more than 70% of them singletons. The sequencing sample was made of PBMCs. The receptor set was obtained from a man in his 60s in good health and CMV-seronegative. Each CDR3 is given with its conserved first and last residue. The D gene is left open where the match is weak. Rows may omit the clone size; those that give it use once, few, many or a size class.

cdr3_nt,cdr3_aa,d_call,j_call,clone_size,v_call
TGTGCCAGCAGCTTTGACACAGGGACGGGTGAAAAACTGTTTTTT,CASSFDTGTGEKLFF,NA,TRBJ1-4,NA,TRBV11-2
TGTGCCAGTAGACTAGCTCTGAACACCGGGGAGCTGTTTTTT,CASRLALNTGELFF,TRBD2,TRBJ2-2,few,TRBV2
TGTGCCAGCAGTTTACGACAGTTTAACTATGGCTACACCTTC,CASSLRQFNYGYTF,NA,TRBJ1-2,NA,TRBV28
TGCAGCGTTGGGGGCAGGGAGGGGCCCGCAAATACGCAGTATTTT,CSVGGREGPANTQYF,TRBD2,TRBJ2-3,NA,TRBV29-1
TGCGCCAGCAGCCTGGCCAGCCCCTCTAGCGGGAGGGCGGGCGAGCAGTACTTC,CASSLASPSSGRAGEQYF,TRBD2,TRBJ2-7,NA,TRBV5-1
TGTGCCAGCGACCAAGGGGGATCGTCTGAAAAACTGTTTTTT,CASDQGGSSEKLFF,NA,TRBJ1-4,NA,TRBV6-6
TGTGCCAGCAGTGAATACAGATATAGCAATCAGCCCCAGCATTTT,CASSEYRYSNQPQHF,NA,TRBJ1-5,NA,TRBV2
TGTGCCAGCACTCGAACGCCCGGGAGTGAAGCTTTCTTT,CASTRTPGSEAFF,NA,TRBJ1-1,NA,TRBV7-2
TGTGCCAGCACGTTCGCAGGTTTCAATTCACCCCTCCACTTT,CASTFAGFNSPLHF,NA,TRBJ1-6,NA,TRBV6-5
TGTGCCAGCAGTTACACTCGACAGCGCTTCTATGGCTACACCTTC,CASSYTRQRFYGYTF,NA,TRBJ1-2,NA,TRBV28
TGTGCCAGCAGTTCCCGACTAGGATCCTACGAGCAGTACTTC,CASSSRLGSYEQYF,NA,TRBJ2-7,NA,TRBV6-1
TGCGCCAGCAGCCCCACAACCATGGGCAGGGGGATATCAGGTGGGGCTTTCTTT,CASSPTTMGRGISGGAFF,TRBD1,TRBJ1-1,NA,TRBV5-1
TGTGCCAGCAGTGAAGCGGGGGACACGGCCTACGAGCAGTACTTC,CASSEAGDTAYEQYF,NA,TRBJ2-7,NA,TRBV6-1
TGTGCCAGCAGCTTGGGGTCCCGGAGCGAAAAACTGTTTTTT,CASSLGSRSEKLFF,NA,TRBJ1-4,NA,TRBV5-4
TGCGCCAGCAGTGCGGGCTACGAGCAGTACTTC,CASSAGYEQYF,NA,TRBJ2-7,NA,TRBV10-1
TGTGCCAGCACAACCGAGAGGAACTATGGCTACACCTTC,CASTTERNYGYTF,NA,TRBJ1-2,NA,TRBV18
TGTGCCAGCAGCCGGACCCAGGGGAGGGGATACAATGAGCAGTTCTTC,CASSRTQGRGYNEQFF,NA,TRBJ2-1,few,TRBV7-8
TGTGCCAGCAGACTACCGGGACAGAGCTCCTACGAGCAGTACTTC,CASRLPGQSSYEQYF,TRBD1,TRBJ2-7,NA,TRBV28
TGTGCCAGCAGTCGTACGGGACAGGGCTACGAGCAGTACTTC,CASSRTGQGYEQYF,TRBD1,TRBJ2-7,few,TRBV6-1
TGTTCCAGCAGCCCGGGACAGGGGCCGGGTGGAAACACCATATATTTT,CSSSPGQGPGGNTIYF,TRBD1,TRBJ1-3,once,TRBV7-9
TGTGCCAGCAGCTTAGGGACAGCGATCTACGAGCAGTACTTC,CASSLGTAIYEQYF,NA,TRBJ2-7,NA,TRBV7-9
TGTGCCAGCAGTGTGTCAGGGGGGAGGGATACGCAGTATTTT,CASSVSGGRDTQYF,NA,TRBJ2-3,NA,TRBV6-5
TGCAGCACACAGGATAGCACAGATACGCAGTATTTT,CSTQDSTDTQYF,NA,TRBJ2-3,NA,TRBV29-1
TGTGCCATCAGTAAAGGGGCAGGGGATCAGCCCCAGCATTTT,CAISKGAGDQPQHF,NA,TRBJ1-5,NA,TRBV10-3
TGTGCCAGTAGTATACTTCGGGGGGTTTACAATGAGCAGTTCTTC,CASSILRGVYNEQFF,TRBD2,TRBJ2-1,NA,TRBV19
TGTGCCAGCAGCCTAGACAGGAACACTGAAGCTTTCTTT,CASSLDRNTEAFF,NA,TRBJ1-1,NA,TRBV5-6
TGCGCCAGCAGCCACGGGGGATTCTACGAGCAGTACTTC,CASSHGGFYEQYF,NA,TRBJ2-7,NA,TRBV4-1
TGTGCCAGCAGCTTATTAGCTACCATGAACACTGAAGCTTTCTTT,CASSLLATMNTEAFF,NA,TRBJ1-1,NA,TRBV7-8